This TCR beta chain was identified in a study of blood T cell repertoires in COVID-19. As for the study in general: From the United States, Italy and Spain came samples of acute and convalescent COVID-19. Sources were T cells, B-cell-depleted T cells, or PBMCs; the material itself was cDNA or gDNA.

Germline CDR1 and CDR2: MDHEN and SYDVKM. V dropped 6 bases and J dropped 4; count of bases not matched to a gene: 7. This CDR3 comprises 14 residues. Using immunoSEQ multiplex PCR, the repertoire was profiled, and TCRdb retains in-frame clones only, with some absent. The sample yields 350,000 to 500,000 clones, around nine tenths seen once. This clone came up once. Self-reported history from a screening survey and questionnaire set each donor's cohort. This sequence joins TRBV28 and TRBJ1-1; 8 bases map to TRBD1. The receptor was derived from a young woman who had been exposed to COVID-19. The sequenced material came from PBMCs or T cells enriched from blood (not recorded which). The DNA of the CDR3 is TGTGCCAGCAGGCAACAGGGGGAGGTCACTGAAGCTTTCTTT. This gives the protein CASRQQGEVTEAFF.